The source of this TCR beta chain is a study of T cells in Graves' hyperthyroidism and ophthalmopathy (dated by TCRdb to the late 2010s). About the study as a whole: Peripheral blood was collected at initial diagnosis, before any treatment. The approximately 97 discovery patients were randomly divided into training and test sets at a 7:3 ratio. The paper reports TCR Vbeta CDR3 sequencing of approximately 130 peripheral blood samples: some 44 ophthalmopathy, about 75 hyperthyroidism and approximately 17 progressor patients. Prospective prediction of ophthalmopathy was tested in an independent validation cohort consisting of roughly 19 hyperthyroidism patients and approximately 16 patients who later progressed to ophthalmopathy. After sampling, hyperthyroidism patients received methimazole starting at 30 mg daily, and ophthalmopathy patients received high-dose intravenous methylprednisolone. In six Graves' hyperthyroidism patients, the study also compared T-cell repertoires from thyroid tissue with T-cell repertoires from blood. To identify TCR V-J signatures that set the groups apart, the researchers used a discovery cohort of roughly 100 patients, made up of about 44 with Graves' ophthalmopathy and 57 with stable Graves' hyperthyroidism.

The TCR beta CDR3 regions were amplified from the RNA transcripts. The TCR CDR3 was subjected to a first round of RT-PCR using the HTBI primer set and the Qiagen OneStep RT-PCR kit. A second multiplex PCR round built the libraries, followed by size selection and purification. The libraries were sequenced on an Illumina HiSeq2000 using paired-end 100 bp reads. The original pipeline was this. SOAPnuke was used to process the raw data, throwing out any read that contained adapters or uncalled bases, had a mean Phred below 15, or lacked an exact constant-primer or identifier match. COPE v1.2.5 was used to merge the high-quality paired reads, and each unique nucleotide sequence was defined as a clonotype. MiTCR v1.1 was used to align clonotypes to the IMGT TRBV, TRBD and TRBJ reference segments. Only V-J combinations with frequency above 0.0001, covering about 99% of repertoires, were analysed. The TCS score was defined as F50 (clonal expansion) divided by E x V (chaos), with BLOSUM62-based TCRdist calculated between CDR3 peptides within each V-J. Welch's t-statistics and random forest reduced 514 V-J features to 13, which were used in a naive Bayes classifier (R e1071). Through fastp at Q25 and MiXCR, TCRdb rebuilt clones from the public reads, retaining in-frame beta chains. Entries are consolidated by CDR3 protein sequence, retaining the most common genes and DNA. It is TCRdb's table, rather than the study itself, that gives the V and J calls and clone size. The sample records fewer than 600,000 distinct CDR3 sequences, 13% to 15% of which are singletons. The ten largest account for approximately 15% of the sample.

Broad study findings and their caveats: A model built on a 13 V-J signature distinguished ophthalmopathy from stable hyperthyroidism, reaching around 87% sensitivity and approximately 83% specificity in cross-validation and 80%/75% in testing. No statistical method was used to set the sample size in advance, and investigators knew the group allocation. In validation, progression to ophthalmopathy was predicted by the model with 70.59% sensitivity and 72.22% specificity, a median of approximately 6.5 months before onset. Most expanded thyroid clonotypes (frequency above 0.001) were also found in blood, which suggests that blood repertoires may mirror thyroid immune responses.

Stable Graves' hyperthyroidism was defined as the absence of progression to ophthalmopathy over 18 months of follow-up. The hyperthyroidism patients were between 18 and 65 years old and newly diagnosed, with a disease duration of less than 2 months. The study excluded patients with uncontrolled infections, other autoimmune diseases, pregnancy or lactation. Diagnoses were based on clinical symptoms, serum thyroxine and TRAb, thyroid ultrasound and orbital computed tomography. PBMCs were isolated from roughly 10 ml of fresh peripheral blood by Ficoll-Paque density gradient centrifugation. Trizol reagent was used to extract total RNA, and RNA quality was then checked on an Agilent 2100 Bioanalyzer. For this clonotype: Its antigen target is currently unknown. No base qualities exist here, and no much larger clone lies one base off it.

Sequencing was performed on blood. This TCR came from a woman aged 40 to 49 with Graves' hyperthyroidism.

This receptor carries the CDR3 CSATRGRTRSMNTEAFF. The nucleotide sequence reads as follows: TGCAGTGCTACTAGGGGCAGGACCCGAAGCATGAACACTGAAGCTTTCTTT. The chain links TRBV20-1 with TRBJ1-1; the D gene is perhaps TRBD1, from 5 matching bases. The junction carries 21 bases between V and J, which are trimmed by 4 bases and 0 bases respectively. Reading the germline V gene (reference sequence) gives CDR1 DFQATT and CDR2 SNEGSKA. The CDR3, cysteine through phenylalanine, is 17 amino acids long. Of the read, only the CDR3 DNA is kept; its 51 bases are in frame from base 1.